This TCR beta chain was captured in a study of monozygotic twins with inflammatory bowel disease. TCRdb processed the 5' RACE reads again and assigns one entry to each CDR3 protein, with no DNA. The sample includes hundreds of thousands of distinct CDR3 sequences. Germline-derived CDR1 and CDR2 are SGHNT and YYREEE (reference sequence). CDR3 length: 15 residues. This TCR came from a human donor with ulcerative colitis or Crohn's disease, or a healthy co-twin of an affected twin (not recorded which). The chain uses TRBV5-4 and TRBJ2-1; the D gene TCRdb calls, TRBD2, cannot be checked with no DNA. Material: blood. The CDR3: CASSLPGLLNYEQFF. The variable domain in full, completed from reference TRBV5-4 and TRBJ2-1, reads ETGVTQSPTHLIKTRGQQVTLRCSSQSGHNTVSWYQQALGQGPQFIFQYYREEENGRGNFPPRFSGLQFPNYSSELNVNALELDDSALYLCASSLPGLLNYEQFFGPGTRLTVL.